This T cell receptor (beta chain) originates from a study of T cell responses to AZD1222 COVID-19 vaccine. Clones were read by immunoSEQ multiplex PCR, and TCRdb kept only the in-frame ones, dropping some. The table lists roughly 21,000 clones, approximately 79% of them singletons. Remarks on this clone: Antigen unknown.

The V gene's germline CDR1 is MDHEN and CDR2 SYDVKM. CDR3 length: 17 residues. V gave up 7 bases and J gave up 3 bases; unmatched junction bases: 13. Regarding the study as a whole: Seropositive at baseline were only a handful of AZD1222 recipients. Once two AZD1222 doses were given, Spike-specific TCR breadth and depth went up. In all cases, repertoires were sampled only after the peak T cell response. Clonal diversity was possibly underestimated, and the donors were mostly white British, with more females.

This TCR was recovered from an adult in good health. This rearrangement joins TRBV28 to TRBJ1-5; 9 bases align to TRBD1. Here the sequenced sample was peripheral blood, taken on day 0 of AZD1222 vaccination. In nucleotides, the CDR3 is TGTGCCAGCATCTCTACGGGGACAGGGCAGGCCAATCAGCCCCAGCATTTT. Encoded protein: CASISTGTGQANQPQHF.